The 20 T cell receptor beta chains below come from one sample, sequenced in a study of cytomegalovirus exposure and HLA in healthy donors. The repertoire was sequenced with immunoSEQ multiplex PCR; TCRdb's copy has only in-frame clones and lacks some. This table holds about 130,000 clones, roughly nine tenths found once. The source material was PBMCs. These receptors were taken from a woman aged 18 to 35 in good health and CMV-seronegative.

The chain combines TRBV6-4 with TRBJ2-1; D gene ambiguous. The V gene lost 3 bases and the J gene lost 6 bases, with 9 bases spanning the gap. CDR1 and CDR2 (germline): MRHNA, SNTAGT. The CDR3 totals 13 residues. In nucleotides, the CDR3 is TGTGCCAGCAGTGAAGATTTAGCCAATGAGCAGTTCTTC. Its protein is CASSEDLANEQFF.

This chain connects TRBV11-2 to TRBJ2-7, with 7 bases identical to TRBD1. The germline V gene encodes CDR1 SGHAT and CDR2 FQNNGV. V lost 3 bases to trimming and J lost 2 bases; unmatched junction nucleotides: 4. The CDR3 consists of 14 residues. CDR3 region: CASSFFGTAYEQYF. DNA of the CDR3: TGTGCCAGCAGCTTCTTCGGGACAGCCTACGAGCAGTACTTC. Complete variable domain (other parts from reference TRBV11-2 and TRBJ2-7): EAGVAQSPRYKIIEKRQSVAFWCNPISGHATLYWYQQILGQGPKLLIQFQNNGVVDDSQLPKDRFSAERLKGVDSTLKIQPAKLEDSAVYLCASSFFGTAYEQYFGPGTRLTVT.

The rearrangement joins TRBV6-1 to TRBJ2-7; TRBD1 agrees at 7 bases. Germline lookup yields CDR1 MNHNS and CDR2 SASEGT. This CDR3 contains 13 residues. V shed 6 bases, J shed 2 bases, and the junction held 4 bases outside the gene matches. For the CDR3, the DNA is TGTGCCAGCAGGATGGACAGGACCTACGAGCAGTACTTC. Its translation: CASRMDRTYEQYF.

This chain joins TRBV4-1 and TRBJ2-1; 9 nucleotides match TRBD2. Losses at the gene ends were 1 base for V and 10 bases for J; bases not matched to a gene: 11. This CDR3 is 16 amino acids long. Germline CDR1 MGHRA, CDR2 YSYEKL. The DNA of the CDR3 is TGCGCCAGCAGCCAAGTGGGATTTTTGGCGGGAGGGGAGCAGTTCTTC. Its protein product is CASSQVGFLAGGEQFF.

The chain couples TRBV7-9 to TRBJ2-1; TRBD2 agrees at 9 bases. Germline assignment: CDR1 SEHNR and CDR2 FQNEAQ (reference sequence). V lost 4 bases, J lost 0 bases, and 4 bases stayed unmatched. This CDR3 is built from 16 residues. The CDR3 sequence is CASSSLAGSSYNEQFF. In DNA form, the CDR3 reads TGTGCCAGCAGCTCCCTAGCGGGGAGCTCCTACAATGAGCAGTTCTTC. Variable domain in full (rest from reference TRBV7-9 and TRBJ2-1): DTGVSQNPRHKITKRGQNVTFRCDPISEHNRLYWYRQTLGQGPEFLTYFQNEAQLEKSRLLSDRFSAERPKGSFSTLEIQRTEQGDSAMYLCASSSLAGSSYNEQFFGPGTRLTVL.

The chain employs TRBV18 and TRBJ1-5, with D hard to call. The CDR3 is 17 residues long. V lost 6 bases to trimming and J lost 2 bases, with 20 bases between them. Germline CDR1 is KGHSH and CDR2 is LQKENI. Here the CDR3 DNA reads TGTGCCAGCTCTCAAACGACTGGTGCTAGCGGCAATCAGCCCCAGCATTTT. Protein: CASSQTTGASGNQPQHF.

This sequence joins TRBV19 and TRBJ2-1; D perhaps matches TRBD2 (6 bases). V lost 4 bases, J lost 9 bases, and 13 bases lay in between. This CDR3 region has 13 residues. Per germline, CDR1 LNHDA and CDR2 SQIVND (reference sequence). The CDR3 DNA reads as TGTGCCAGTAGTAAACCCGGGACTTCTGAGCAGTTCTTC. Its translation is CASSKPGTSEQFF.

V and J are TRBV4-2 and TRBJ1-1; tentative D call: TRBD1 (6 bases). The CDR3 has 14 residues. The germline CDR1 and CDR2 sequences are LGHNA and YNFKEQ. V gave up 5 bases and J gave up 3 bases, with 13 bases separating them. The CDR3, as DNA: TGTGCCAGCAGCAAAGGGGGGGTATACACTGAAGCTTTCTTT. This codes for CASSKGGVYTEAFF.

V gene TRBV19 combines with J gene TRBJ1-2; D not certain. This CDR3 contains 11 residues. Trimming cost V 7 bases and J 8 bases, with 11 bases left between them. The germline gives CDR1 LNHDA, CDR2 SQIVND (reference sequence). The CDR3 is CASIPAAGYTF. CDR3 DNA sequence: TGTGCCAGTATCCCGGCGGCGGGCTACACCTTC.

DNA of the CDR3: TGTGCCGCCAAACGCGGGGATAGATACAATGAGCAGTTCTTC. As protein: CAAKRGDRYNEQFF. The J gene is TRBJ2-1, the V gene TRBV2, with D tentatively TRBD2 (6 bases). This CDR3 region has 14 residues. The V and J ends lost 11 bases and 4 bases respectively, with 18 bases between them. Looked up from germline, CDR1 is SNHLY and CDR2 is FYNNEI.

This clone was observed a handful of times. The gene calls are TRBV11-3 and TRBJ2-7; no definite D call. This CDR3 is built from 13 residues. Germline V gene lookup returns CDR1 SGHNT and CDR2 YENEEA. V dropped 2 bases and J dropped 2 bases, with 7 bases sitting between them. This CDR3 reads CASSLQSTYEQYF. CDR3 nucleotides: TGTGCCAGCAGCTTACAGTCCACCTACGAGCAGTACTTC.

V and J are TRBV18 and TRBJ2-7; TRBD1 agrees at 8 bases. The CDR3 covers 15 residues. Germline V gives CDR1 KGHSH, CDR2 LQKENI. The V and J ends lost 2 bases and 5 bases, in that order; junction bases with no gene match: 8. CDR3 nucleotides: TGTGCCAGCTCACCAGTAGGACAGGGTATCCACGAGCAGTACTTC. It translates to CASSPVGQGIHEQYF.

This chain connects TRBV30 to TRBJ2-2; the match to TRBD2 covers 8 bases. There are 15 residues in the CDR3. Losses at the gene ends were 0 bases for V and 0 bases for J; bases not matched to a gene: 0. In germline, CDR1 is GTSNPN, CDR2 SVGIG (reference sequence). The CDR3 sequence: CAWSVAGANTGELFF. Written as DNA, the CDR3 is TGTGCCTGGAGTGTAGCGGGAGCGAACACCGGGGAGCTGTTTTTT.

The gene calls are TRBV5-4 and TRBJ2-7, with D possibly being TRBD1 (5 bases). Deletions cut 0 bases from V and 9 bases from J, with 10 bases between. Per the germline V gene, CDR1 is SGHNT and CDR2 is YYREEE (reference sequence). This CDR3 has 12 amino acids. CDR3 residues: CASSLVQGVQYF. CDR3 bases: TGTGCCAGCAGCTTGGTGCAGGGTGTGCAGTACTTC.

This clone has just one count. The V and J genes are TRBV28 and TRBJ2-1; TRBD2 matches at 7 bases. The CDR3 has 13 amino acids. The germline V gene encodes CDR1 MDHEN and CDR2 SYDVKM. V lost 4 bases to trimming and J lost 9 bases; unmatched junction nucleotides: 6. The CDR3 sequence is CASSSGLGGEQFF. CDR3 DNA sequence: TGTGCCAGCAGTTCCGGACTAGGCGGTGAGCAGTTCTTC.

This clone was observed a handful of times. The V call is TRBV4-2, the J call TRBJ2-7; D ambiguous. The V gene's germline CDR1 is LGHNA and CDR2 YNFKEQ. The CDR3 is made up of 15 amino acids. V dropped 1 base and J dropped 0 bases, with 10 bases sitting between them. The CDR3 reads CASSQATVPSYEQYF. The CDR3 nucleotides read TGTGCCAGCAGCCAAGCAACGGTACCCTCCTACGAGCAGTACTTC.

The CDR3 sequence: CASSSGLSGNTIYF. CDR3 sequence (DNA): TGTGCCAGCAGCTCCGGACTCTCTGGAAACACCATATATTTT. V usage is TRBV7-8 and J usage is TRBJ1-3; no clear D gene. The CDR3 covers 14 residues. Trimming pared 4 bases from V and 0 bases from J, leaving 7 bases between. Germline-derived CDR1 and CDR2 are SGHVS and FQNEAQ.

This chain connects TRBV5-1 to TRBJ2-2, with 9 nucleotides matching TRBD1. V lost 5 bases to trimming and J lost 4 bases; unmatched junction nucleotides: 9. This CDR3 region has 16 residues. Germline CDR1 is SGHRS and CDR2 is YFSETQ. CDR3 nucleotide sequence: TGCGCCAGCAGTATAGGGGGACAGGGCCCCACCGGGGAGCTGTTTTTT. This sequence encodes CASSIGGQGPTGELFF.

The chain employs TRBV7-8 and TRBJ2-5, with a weak D call TRBD1 (5 bases). Deletions cut 1 base from V and 2 bases from J, with 8 bases between. CDR1 is SGHVS and CDR2 is FQNEAQ in the germline V gene. This CDR3 spans 14 amino acids. The CDR3 nucleotides are TGTGCCAGCAGCTTAGTCAGGGAACAAGAGACCCAGTACTTC. Encoded protein: CASSLVREQETQYF.

This clone showed up just a few times. This chain joins TRBV6-5 and TRBJ2-7, with 8 bases fitting TRBD1. Trimming took 6 bases from V and 9 from J; bases not matched to a gene: 4. The CDR3 has 11 residues. Germline values: CDR1 MNHEY, CDR2 SVGAGI. CDR3 region: CASRTGVGQYF. CDR3 bases: TGTGCCAGCAGGACAGGGGTCGGGCAGTACTTC.